Below, 7 T cell receptor beta chains from the same sample are listed, as sequenced in a study of PD-1 blockade in classical Hodgkin lymphoma. Generated by immunoSEQ multiplex PCR, the TCRdb table keeps only in-frame clones and is missing some. The table lists about 37,000 clones, around 76% of them singletons. All patients relapsed after autologous stem cell transplantation, and brentuximab vedotin exposure varied. Sequencing used peripheral blood mononuclear cells (PBMCs), obtained before the second cycle of nivolumab. The receptors here all came from a human donor with classical Hodgkin lymphoma.

This chain links TRBV5-1 with TRBJ1-1; 8 nucleotides line up with TRBD1. CDR1 and CDR2 from the germline V gene are SGHRS and YFSETQ. The CDR3 length is 13 residues. V dropped 4 bases and J dropped 4; count of bases not matched to a gene: 3. Here the CDR3 DNA reads TGCGCCAGCAGCGGACAGGGAGGCACTGAAGCTTTCTTT. It encodes CASSGQGGTEAFF.

This rearrangement joins TRBV7-2 to TRBJ2-3; 8 nucleotides line up with TRBD1. This CDR3 has 16 amino acids. Germline V gene lookup returns CDR1 SGHTA and CDR2 FQGNSA. V lost 6 bases, J lost 2 bases, and 10 bases stayed unmatched. The CDR3 loop is CASRIQGGSLTDTQYF. CDR3 coding DNA: TGTGCCAGCAGGATACAGGGGGGCTCACTCACAGATACGCAGTATTTT.

This clone was counted a single time. J is TRBJ1-3 and V is TRBV9, with D uncertain. The V end lost 0 bases, the J end lost 0 bases, and 7 bases lay between the germline ends. The CDR3 sequence is 15 residues long. CDR1 is SGDLS and CDR2 is YYNGEE in the germline V gene. CDR3 DNA sequence: TGTGCCAGCAGCGTAGGTCCGAGCTCTGGAAACACCATATATTTT. This encodes CASSVGPSSGNTIYF.

This clone has a handful of counts. The rearrangement joins TRBV5-1 to TRBJ2-1; TRBD1 aligns across 7 bases. Germline values: CDR1 SGHRS, CDR2 YFSETQ. V shed 1 base and J 4 bases; nucleotides not matched to a gene: 2. The CDR3 sequence is 14 residues long. The CDR3 sequence: CASSLRGQYNEQFF. CDR3 DNA: TGCGCCAGCAGCTTGAGGGGACAGTACAATGAGCAGTTCTTC.

The rearrangement uses TRBV30 and TRBJ1-6, with D possibly matching TRBD1 (5 bases). Germline V gene lookup returns CDR1 GTSNPN and CDR2 SVGIG (reference sequence). The CDR3 is 16 amino acids. Trimming took off 1 base at V and 7 bases at J, with 17 bases between the two ends. The CDR3 DNA follows: TGTGCCTGGAGTGACGATGGGGCCCTACCAAATTCACCCCTCCACTTT. The encoded protein is CAWSDDGALPNSPLHF.

This clone was found once. This chain uses TRBV29-1 with TRBJ1-2; 8 bases agree with TRBD1. V was clipped by 7 bases and J by 4 bases; unmatched bases: 8. CDR3 length: 13 residues. Germline V lookup: CDR1 SQVTM, CDR2 ANQGSEA. The CDR3 is CSGTGTGPYGYTF. The CDR3 nucleotides read TGCAGCGGGACCGGGACAGGTCCCTATGGCTACACCTTC.

The rearrangement uses TRBV7-2 and TRBJ2-7, with 12 positions matching TRBD1. Germline CDR1 is SGHTA and CDR2 is FQGNSA. The CDR3 has 15 amino acids. V dropped 5 bases and J dropped 4; count of bases not matched to a gene: 6. CDR3 amino acids: CASSPWDRGRYEQYF. The CDR3 nucleotides read TGTGCCAGCAGCCCGTGGGACAGGGGGCGGTACGAGCAGTACTTC.